This is a list of T cell receptor beta chains from one sample in a study of cytomegalovirus exposure and HLA in healthy donors. This table comes from immunoSEQ multiplex PCR, and its TCRdb copy is limited to in-frame clones, with some not included. This sample has about 100,000 clones, with approximately 77% found just once. Specimen: PBMCs. The receptors come from a male donor in good health and CMV-seropositive. CDR3s include the opening cysteine and the closing phenylalanine or tryptophan. Each record gives: D gene, J gene, V gene, CDR3 protein. D genes are given only for firm matches.

NA TRBJ2-7 TRBV14 CASSHWATVGYEQYF
TRBD1 TRBJ1-3 TRBV7-9 CSSSLQGSGNTIYF
NA TRBJ2-1 TRBV4-2 CASSQIESTAQFF
NA NA TRBV10-3 CAISEVPIYEQYF
NA TRBJ1-4 TRBV30 CAWTPDRNEKLFF
TRBD1 TRBJ1-6 TRBV5-6 CASSRDSRSYNSPLHF
TRBD2 TRBJ2-3 TRBV2 CASLRGAGGPNTDTQYF
TRBD1 TRBJ1-5 TRBV5-1 CASSLETGDQPQHF
TRBD1 TRBJ1-6 TRBV6-5 CASSPTGTGISPLHF
NA TRBJ2-7 TRBV6-1 CASSWAGGKDEQYF
TRBD2 TRBJ2-7 TRBV7-9 CASSFGGGSSYEQYF
NA TRBJ2-1 TRBV4-1 CASSHSSSYNEQFF
TRBD2 TRBJ2-7 TRBV7-8 CASSLSGRGRTYEQYF
TRBD1 TRBJ1-2 TRBV7-3 CASSLQGDHGYTF
NA TRBJ2-1 TRBV28 CASSLGRTLLNEQFF
NA TRBJ2-3 TRBV2 CATTPDSSSTDTQYF
NA TRBJ2-5 TRBV4-1 CASSQVTGGTQYF
NA TRBJ1-4 TRBV30 CAWRGAGVEKLFF
NA TRBJ1-4 TRBV5-4 CASSLAGATNEKLFF
TRBD2 TRBJ2-5 TRBV5-4 CASSLGGLAGGGRETQYF
NA TRBJ1-1 TRBV19 CASSILGPLNTEAFF
NA TRBJ1-5 TRBV27 CASSLSYGGNNQPQHF
NA TRBJ1-1 TRBV19 CASTPYSTGNREAFF
NA TRBJ1-2 TRBV2 CASRWSYGYTF
TRBD2 TRBJ2-3 TRBV7-3 CASSPTHLAELFTDTQYF
NA TRBJ2-7 TRBV28 CASLVRDIYEQYF